This is a list of T cell receptor beta chains from one sample in a study of T cells in Graves' hyperthyroidism and ophthalmopathy. Using its own MiXCR run on the multiplex PCR reads, TCRdb lists one record per CDR3 protein. There are approximately 590,000 distinct CDR3 sequences in the sample; 15% to 19% occur only once, and roughly 7.3% lies in the top ten. The source material was blood. These receptors all come from a woman aged 30 to 39 with Graves' hyperthyroidism. Each CDR3 is given with its conserved first and last residue. D genes are given only for firm matches. Where a row states a size, it is once, few, many or the class of an expanded clone; other rows omit it.

J	V	D	size	DNA	CDR3
TRBJ2-7	TRBV5-5	TRBD2	many	TGTGCCAGCAGCTTGAGCGGGGGTAGCTCCTACGAGCAGTACTTC	CASSLSGGSSYEQYF
TRBJ2-5	TRBV5-1	NA	NA	TGCGCCAGCAGCTTACAGGGGGCCCTAGCGGGAGAGACCCAGTACTTC	CASSLQGALAGETQYF
TRBJ1-1	TRBV27	NA	many	TGTGCCAGCAGTTTATTGCTCGGTAGGACTGAAGCTTTCTTT	CASSLLLGRTEAFF
TRBJ2-2	TRBV9	NA	many	TGTGCCAGCAGCGATTTGGGGTCACGTGGGGAGCTGTTTTTT	CASSDLGSRGELFF
TRBJ1-1	TRBV6-1	TRBD1	many	TGTGCCAGCAGTAGGACAGGGGGCCTCAACACTGAAGCTTTCTTT	CASSRTGGLNTEAFF
TRBJ2-1	TRBV10-2	TRBD2	many	TGCGCCAGCACTGAGCCACCGGGACTAGCGAACAATGAGCAGTTCTTC	CASTEPPGLANNEQFF
TRBJ1-2	TRBV20-1	NA	few	TGCAGTGCGGCTCAAACCGCGGGTTATGGCTACACCTTC	CSAAQTAGYGYTF
TRBJ2-1	TRBV6-2/TRBV6-3	TRBD2	NA	TGTGCCAGCAGTTACTCGAGCGGGAGGGCCGATTCCTACAATGAGCAGTTCTTC	CASSYSSGRADSYNEQFF
TRBJ2-3	TRBV15	NA	few	TGTGCCACCAGCAGAGATTTAGGGGAAAGCACAGATACGCAGTATTTT	CATSRDLGESTDTQYF
TRBJ2-1	TRBV5-1	TRBD1	NA	TGCGCCAGCAGCTTGGACGCTTCGACAGGGTGGGGCAATGAGCAGTTCTTC	CASSLDASTGWGNEQFF
TRBJ2-7	TRBV30	NA	NA	TGTGCCTGGAGGGGTCGTGACGGAGGTCACTACGAGCAGTACTTC	CAWRGRDGGHYEQYF
TRBJ2-3	TRBV18	NA	many	TGTGCCAGCTCACCTACGAACACAGATACGCAGTATTTT	CASSPTNTDTQYF
TRBJ2-3	TRBV3-1	NA	NA	TGTGCCAGCAGCCTACAGGGTGACACAGATACGCAGTATTTT	CASSLQGDTDTQYF
TRBJ2-1	TRBV20-1	TRBD2	many	TGCAGTGCTAGAGATGCCGGGACTAGACAGTTCTTC	CSARDAGTRQFF
TRBJ1-1	TRBV6-2/TRBV6-3	TRBD1	many	TGTGCCAGCAGTCGGCGACAGGGGTACACTGAAGCTTTCTTT	CASSRRQGYTEAFF
TRBJ1-5	TRBV6-2/TRBV6-3	NA	many	TGTGCCAGCAGTTACTCGACGTCCCTCTACAGCTTCAATCAGCCCCAGCATTTT	CASSYSTSLYSFNQPQHF
TRBJ2-7	TRBV6-4	NA	NA	TGTGCCAGCAGTGACTCGATGAACGGGAGACAGTACTTC	CASSDSMNGRQYF
TRBJ1-6	TRBV28	NA	NA	TGTGCCAGCAGTTTGGGGGTTGGCGGAAATTCACCCCTCCACTTT	CASSLGVGGNSPLHF
TRBJ2-1	TRBV5-1	TRBD2	many	TGCGCCAGCAGCACTAGCGAATCCTACAATGAGCAGTTCTTC	CASSTSESYNEQFF
TRBJ2-1	TRBV7-6	NA	many	TGTGCCAGCAGCTTATTAGGGGGCTCCTACAATGAGCAGTTCTTC	CASSLLGGSYNEQFF
TRBJ2-5	TRBV11-2	NA	many	TGTGCCAGCAGCTTGACCACGGACCTAGAGACCCAGTACTTC	CASSLTTDLETQYF
TRBJ1-2	TRBV9	NA	few	TGTGCCAGCAGCGTAGCCTGGGGGAACTATGGCTACACCTTC	CASSVAWGNYGYTF
TRBJ1-1	TRBV12-3/TRBV12-4	NA	few	TGTGCCAGCACTCGGGGGACACCGAACACTGAAGCTTTCTTT	CASTRGTPNTEAFF
TRBJ2-7	TRBV7-2	TRBD2	many	TGTGCCAGCAGCCGAAATAGCGGGACCTACGAGCAGTACTTC	CASSRNSGTYEQYF